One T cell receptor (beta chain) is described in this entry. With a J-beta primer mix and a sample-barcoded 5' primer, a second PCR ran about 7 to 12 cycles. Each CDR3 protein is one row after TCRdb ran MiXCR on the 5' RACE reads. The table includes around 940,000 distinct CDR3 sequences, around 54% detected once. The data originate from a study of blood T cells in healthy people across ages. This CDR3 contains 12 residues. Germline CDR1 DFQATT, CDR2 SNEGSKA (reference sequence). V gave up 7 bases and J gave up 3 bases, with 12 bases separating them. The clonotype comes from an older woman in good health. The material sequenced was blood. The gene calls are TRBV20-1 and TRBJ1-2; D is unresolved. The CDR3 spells CSERAGDYGYTF. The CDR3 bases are TGCAGTGAGCGAGCTGGGGACTATGGCTACACCTTC.